What follows is one T cell receptor (beta chain) and its context. CDR3 length: 12 amino acids. Trimming left V 4 bases short and J 7 bases short, with 10 bases between. CDR1 is LGHDT, CDR2 YNNKEL, per germline (reference sequence). The data stem from a study of blood T cell repertoires in COVID-19. On the study more broadly: Italy, Spain and the United States were the sources of the convalescent and acute COVID-19 samples. Sources were T cells, B-cell-depleted T cells, or PBMCs; the material itself was cDNA or gDNA.

As handled by the study authors: How many nucleated cells were present was estimated from reference gene primer amplification. The data were produced by immunoSEQ multiplex PCR, yet TCRdb's version contains in-frame clones alone and is incomplete. V and J calls and clone size come straight from that table; D and trimming were deduced from the DNA. The sample holds about 130,000 clones; 70% to 85% are singletons and the top ten take approximately 12%. The specimen was peripheral blood. The J gene is TRBJ1-1, the V gene TRBV3-1 (or the pseudogene TRBV3-2); tentative D call: TRBD1 (5 bases). The TCR originated in a woman in her fifties or sixties with acute or convalescent COVID-19. The CDR3 sequence is CASSPLTGEAFF. The CDR3 region has the DNA TGTGCCAGCAGCCCGCTCACAGGTGAAGCTTTCTTT.